The TCR beta chain under discussion was sequenced for a study of blood T cell repertoires in COVID-19. Study details: There were acute and convalescent COVID-19 samples, and they came from the United States, Italy and Spain. PBMCs, B-cell-depleted T cells, or T cells were the source of the cDNA or gDNA that made up the material.

The participants were between roughly 18 and 89 years old and came from roughly 24 US areas. Either two negative PCRs, clearance, or symptom resolution qualified Cohort 3 donors as recovered. This CDR3 contains 14 residues. J gave up 1 base and V 4 bases, and 3 bases lay outside the gene matches. Germline CDR1 reads SEHNR; CDR2 reads FQNEAQ (reference sequence). TCRdb's copy holds only in-frame clones and misses some; the assay was immunoSEQ multiplex PCR. Of approximately 300,000 clones listed, approximately 83% were seen once; the top ten hold roughly 4%. Sequenced input: PBMCs or T cells enriched from blood (not recorded which). This chain connects TRBV7-9 to TRBJ2-7; 8 bases match TRBD1. The receptor's source is a woman in her twenties or thirties who had recovered from COVID-19. CDR3 protein: CASSYGQGSYEQYF. In DNA, the CDR3 is TGTGCCAGCAGCTACGGACAGGGATCCTACGAGCAGTACTTC.